These T cell receptor beta chains were read from a single sample in a study of shared clonotypes between healthy human individuals. The protocol was immunoSEQ multiplex PCR, while the TCRdb copy is restricted to in-frame clones and leaves out a portion. The repertoire includes about 1 million clones, about 75% of them detected once, and 1.4% to 1.5% sits in the top ten. The material sequenced was memory CD4+ T cells sorted from blood. The receptors were gathered from a man younger than 35 in good health. The CDR3 runs from the conserved cysteine through the conserved F or W. The D gene is left open where the match is weak. Not every row has a clone size; where given, it reads once, few, many or a size class.

v_gene	d_gene	abundance	j_gene	CDR3nt	CDR3aa
TRBV15	TRBD2	NA	TRBJ2-3	TGTGCCACCAGCGAAGACGGGGGGTGGGATACGCAGTATTTT	CATSEDGGWDTQYF
TRBV7-8	TRBD2	NA	TRBJ2-7	TGTGCCAGCAGCTTTACTAGCGGGAGCTTGGGATACGAGCAGTACTTC	CASSFTSGSLGYEQYF
TRBV7-9	NA	NA	TRBJ1-3	TGTGCCAGCAGCCCGATCTCTGGAAACACCATATATTTT	CASSPISGNTIYF
TRBV30	TRBD1	NA	TRBJ1-6	TGTGCCTGGAGGCGGACAGGGTTAGTAGGGACCTATTCACCCCTCCACTTT	CAWRRTGLVGTYSPLHF
TRBV6-5	TRBD2	once	TRBJ2-7	TGTGCCAGCAGTTACTCGAGCGGGAGCTCCTACGAGCAGTACTTC	CASSYSSGSSYEQYF
TRBV5-4	TRBD2	NA	TRBJ2-7	TGTGCCAGCAGCTTACCACTACTAGCGGGAGGGCCTAACTACGAGCAGTACTTC	CASSLPLLAGGPNYEQYF
TRBV14	NA	NA	TRBJ1-6	TGTGCCAGCAGCCAAGAGTGGCAGGGCTCTTCACCCCTCCACTTT	CASSQEWQGSSPLHF
TRBV25-1	NA	NA	TRBJ1-2	TGTGCCAGCAGTGAATTGGGCAGGGACTATGGCTACACCTTC	CASSELGRDYGYTF
TRBV5-5	NA	NA	TRBJ1-5	TGTGCCAGCAGCCCCCCCGGAAGCAATCAGCCCCAGCATTTT	CASSPPGSNQPQHF
TRBV4-1	TRBD1	many	TRBJ1-5	TGCGCCAGCAGCCTCGGACAGGGGGCCGGGCAGCCCCAGCATTTT	CASSLGQGAGQPQHF
TRBV2	TRBD1	NA	TRBJ2-3	TGTGCCAGCAGTGAGGGACAGACTAGCACAGATACGCAGTATTTT	CASSEGQTSTDTQYF
TRBV19	TRBD1	NA	TRBJ1-5	TGTGCCACTAAGACAGGGCCGAGCAATCAGCCCCAGCATTTT	CATKTGPSNQPQHF
TRBV10-3	NA	NA	TRBJ2-7	TGTGCCATCAGTGACTCGTGGGAGGGGGCCGGTGAGCAGTACTTC	CAISDSWEGAGEQYF
TRBV12-5	NA	NA	TRBJ2-3	TGTGCTAGTGGTTTGGGAACACGCACAGATACGCAGTATTTT	CASGLGTRTDTQYF
TRBV5-1	NA	NA	TRBJ1-1	TGCGCCAGCAGCCCCATACAAGGGGAACAAGCTTTCTTT	CASSPIQGEQAFF
TRBV6-1	TRBD1	NA	TRBJ1-2	TGTGCCAGCAGGTACAGGGGGCGGGGGTCCTACACCTTC	CASRYRGRGSYTF
TRBV29-1	NA	NA	TRBJ2-7	TGCAGCGGGAGACCCTCGGGCGGCGAGCAGTACTTC	CSGRPSGGEQYF
TRBV7-2	NA	NA	TRBJ2-7	TGTGCCAGCAGCCTCGACCAAATCTCCTACGAGCAGTACTTC	CASSLDQISYEQYF
TRBV30	NA	NA	TRBJ2-2	TGTGCCTGGAGGGGTGGGATGAGGGTCGGGGAGCTGTTTTTT	CAWRGGMRVGELFF
TRBV5-4	TRBD1	NA	TRBJ1-1	TGTGCCAGCAGCTTGACTCAGGGGGCAACTGAAGCTTTCTTT	CASSLTQGATEAFF
TRBV29-1	NA	NA	TRBJ2-3	TGCAGCGTTAACAGGGGGGGAGATACGCAGTATTTT	CSVNRGGDTQYF
TRBV9	TRBD1	NA	TRBJ1-4	TGTGCCAGCAGCGTTTCCACGGGACAGTTAAATGAAAAACTGTTTTTT	CASSVSTGQLNEKLFF
TRBV6-5	NA	NA	TRBJ1-2	TGTGCCAGCACCCCGGACGGGGGGGGCTTCTATGGCTACACCTTC	CASTPDGGGFYGYTF
TRBV6-5	TRBD1	NA	TRBJ2-7	TGTGCCAGCAGTTACGGGACAGGTGCCTACGAGCAGTACTTC	CASSYGTGAYEQYF
TRBV2	NA	NA	TRBJ2-4	TGTGCCAGCAGTGAATCGGTCTACATTCAGTACTTC	CASSESVYIQYF
TRBV18	TRBD1	NA	TRBJ2-7	TGTGCCAGCTCACCGACAGGGTTTGCCTACGAGCAGTACTTC	CASSPTGFAYEQYF
TRBV4-1	NA	NA	TRBJ2-5	TGCGCCAGCAGCCAAGTAAACAGACAAGAGACCCAGTACTTC	CASSQVNRQETQYF
TRBV4-1	NA	NA	TRBJ2-1	TGCGCCAGCAGCCAAGTAAATACAGGGTCATACAATGAGCAGTTCTTC	CASSQVNTGSYNEQFF
TRBV9	NA	NA	TRBJ2-2	TGTGCCAGCAGCGTAGCGGCCGGGAACACCGGGGAGCTGTTTTTT	CASSVAAGNTGELFF
TRBV30	NA	NA	TRBJ1-2	TGTGCCTGGAGTTCTAATTCGAACAGGCTTAACTATGGCTACACCTTC	CAWSSNSNRLNYGYTF
TRBV19	TRBD1	many	TRBJ2-3	TGTGCCAGTAGTATTCAGGGGGTCCGTACAGATACGCAGTATTTT	CASSIQGVRTDTQYF
TRBV5-6	NA	NA	TRBJ2-7	TGTGCCAGCAGCTTGGTGGGGTTCTACGAGCAGTACTTC	CASSLVGFYEQYF
TRBV11-2	NA	NA	TRBJ2-7	TGTGCCAGCAGCTTGGGTAATTTTCCGTACGAGCAGTACTTC	CASSLGNFPYEQYF
TRBV7-9	NA	few	TRBJ1-1	TGTGCCGGGGGACAGAACACTGAAGCTTTCTTT	CAGGQNTEAFF
TRBV11-2	NA	once	TRBJ2-1	TGTGCCAGCAGCTCCCGGGACATGTACAATGAGCAGTTCTTC	CASSSRDMYNEQFF
TRBV27	NA	NA	TRBJ2-3	TGTGCCAGCAGTTTTTTGGGGAGGGATACGCAGTATTTT	CASSFLGRDTQYF
TRBV27	TRBD2	NA	TRBJ2-5	TGTGCCAGCAGTTTCGCGGGAGGTCAGGAGACCCAGTACTTC	CASSFAGGQETQYF
TRBV10-3	NA	NA	TRBJ1-1	TGTGCCATCAGTGAGTCGATTGCAGGCGTAGGGACTGAAGCTTTCTTT	CAISESIAGVGTEAFF
TRBV12-5	TRBD1	NA	TRBJ2-3	TGTGCTAGTGCCCCTGACAGGGCGCACACAGATACGCAGTATTTT	CASAPDRAHTDTQYF
TRBV11-2	TRBD1	NA	TRBJ1-4	TGTGCCAGCAGCTTAGGGGGGACAGCTAATGAAAAACTGTTTTTT	CASSLGGTANEKLFF
TRBV29-1	NA	many	TRBJ1-1	TGCAGCGCACGACGGTTGAACACTGAAGCTTTCTTT	CSARRLNTEAFF
TRBV7-8	NA	NA	TRBJ2-1	TGTGCCAGCAGCTTTCGGGCGGGGCCCAACAATGAGCAGTTCTTC	CASSFRAGPNNEQFF
TRBV19	NA	NA	TRBJ2-2	TGTGCCAGTAGTGCACCCCGTAAGATAGAAGGCGCCGGGGAGCTGTTTTTT	CASSAPRKIEGAGELFF
TRBV30	NA	NA	TRBJ1-3	TGTGCCTGGAGCCTAAGGACGGTGACCACTGGAAACACCATATATTTT	CAWSLRTVTTGNTIYF
TRBV29-1	NA	NA	TRBJ2-2	TGCAGCGTTGAAAGCCGGGGGCGTAACGGGGAGCTGTTTTTT	CSVESRGRNGELFF
TRBV15	NA	NA	TRBJ2-7	TGTGCCACCAGCAGAGATGGTTTGGGCTCCTACGAGCAGTACTTC	CATSRDGLGSYEQYF